The present T cell receptor (beta chain) was sequenced within a study of blood T cell repertoires in COVID-19. Whole-study context: The United States, Italy and Spain provided the acute and convalescent COVID-19 samples. The cDNA or gDNA used as material had been derived from T cells, B-cell-depleted T cells, or PBMCs.

Per germline, CDR1 GTSNPN and CDR2 SVGIG (reference sequence). Losses at the gene ends were 1 base for V and 0 bases for J; bases not matched to a gene: 3. The CDR3 totals 15 residues. This clone came up once. The repertoire was sequenced with immunoSEQ multiplex PCR; TCRdb's copy has only in-frame clones and lacks some. The sample carries roughly 310,000 clones, approximately 87% recorded once. This TCR came from a woman aged 45 to 65 with active or convalescent COVID-19. V and J are TRBV30 and TRBJ1-3, with 7 bases that match TRBD1. Material for sequencing was peripheral blood. The DNA for the CDR3 is TGTGCCTGGAGTGCAGGGGGGAGCTCTGGAAACACCATATATTTT. This sequence encodes CAWSAGGSSGNTIYF.